These T cell receptor beta chains were read from a single sample in a study of blood T cell repertoires in COVID-19. Assay used: immunoSEQ multiplex PCR; TCRdb lists only in-frame clones, some missing. Of around 450,000 clones in the sample, less than 95% were seen once. Sequencing was performed on PBMCs or T cells enriched from blood (not recorded which). These receptors came from a man aged 18 to 29 who had recovered from COVID-19. The CDR3 runs from the conserved cysteine through the conserved F or W. Fields, in order: V gene, J gene, clone size, D gene, CDR3 DNA, CDR3 protein. The D gene is left open where the match is weak. Expanded clones get a size class; other rows say once, few or many, or leave the size out.

v_call: TRBV9; j_call: TRBJ2-7; clone_size: .; d_call: .; cdr3_nt: TGTGCCAGCAGCGTAGATTATGTGGGCCTAAATCAGTACTTC; cdr3_aa: CASSVDYVGLNQYF
v_call: TRBV20-1; j_call: TRBJ1-1; clone_size: .; d_call: .; cdr3_nt: TGCAGTGCTAGTCCCCCCCTAAACACTGAAGCTTTCTTT; cdr3_aa: CSASPPLNTEAFF
v_call: TRBV7-9; j_call: TRBJ2-3; clone_size: .; d_call: .; cdr3_nt: TGTGCCAGCAGCTTAACCGGGGGTGGCACAGATACGCAGTATTTT; cdr3_aa: CASSLTGGGTDTQYF
v_call: TRBV2; j_call: TRBJ1-3; clone_size: .; d_call: .; cdr3_nt: TGTGCCAGCAGTGATGAGGGGGTTTTTACTGGAAACACCATATATTTT; cdr3_aa: CASSDEGVFTGNTIYF
v_call: TRBV5-1; j_call: TRBJ2-1; clone_size: .; d_call: TRBD2; cdr3_nt: TGCGCCAGCAGCTTGGAGCGGGAGGATTGGGATGAGCAGTTCTTC; cdr3_aa: CASSLEREDWDEQFF
v_call: TRBV10-3; j_call: TRBJ2-2; clone_size: once; d_call: .; cdr3_nt: TGTGCCATCGGCCGTCTGGCTCCGAACACCGGGGAGCTGTTTTTT; cdr3_aa: CAIGRLAPNTGELFF
v_call: TRBV4-2; j_call: TRBJ2-6; clone_size: .; d_call: TRBD1; cdr3_nt: TGTGCCAGCAGCCAAGCAGGGGGCGCTGGGGCCAACGTCCTGACTTTC; cdr3_aa: CASSQAGGAGANVLTF
v_call: TRBV5-8; j_call: TRBJ1-1; clone_size: .; d_call: TRBD1; cdr3_nt: TGTGCCAGCAGCCGTAAAGGACAGGGGAACACTGAAGCTTTCTTT; cdr3_aa: CASSRKGQGNTEAFF
v_call: TRBV19; j_call: TRBJ1-1; clone_size: .; d_call: .; cdr3_nt: TGTGCCAGTACCCCAGGGGCTATGAACACTGAAGCTTTCTTT; cdr3_aa: CASTPGAMNTEAFF
v_call: TRBV30; j_call: TRBJ1-1; clone_size: .; d_call: .; cdr3_nt: TGTGCCTGGAGGCGGGTTGAAGCTTTCTTT; cdr3_aa: CAWRRVEAFF
v_call: TRBV5-1; j_call: TRBJ2-1; clone_size: once; d_call: .; cdr3_nt: TGCGCCAGCAGCTTGGAGGGGAATAATTACAATGAGCAGTTCTTC; cdr3_aa: CASSLEGNNYNEQFF
v_call: TRBV18; j_call: TRBJ2-5; clone_size: .; d_call: .; cdr3_nt: TGTGCCAGCTCACCACTGAGCGGACAAGAGACCCAGTACTTC; cdr3_aa: CASSPLSGQETQYF
v_call: TRBV5-8; j_call: TRBJ1-5; clone_size: .; d_call: TRBD1; cdr3_nt: TGTGCCAGCAGCCGGGGACAGGGGGTTGTAAACGGTCAGCCCCAGCATTTT; cdr3_aa: CASSRGQGVVNGQPQHF
v_call: TRBV6-5; j_call: TRBJ1-2; clone_size: .; d_call: TRBD1; cdr3_nt: TGTGCCAGCAGCAGGGGGACCGTCGCCTATGGCTACACCTTC; cdr3_aa: CASSRGTVAYGYTF
v_call: TRBV4-1; j_call: TRBJ2-4; clone_size: .; d_call: TRBD2; cdr3_nt: TGCGCCAGCAGCCCAGTGGGGGGGGGTACCAAAAACATTCAGTACTTC; cdr3_aa: CASSPVGGGTKNIQYF
v_call: TRBV29-1; j_call: TRBJ1-2; clone_size: .; d_call: TRBD1; cdr3_nt: TGCAGCGTATTGGACAGGAACTATGGCTACACCTTC; cdr3_aa: CSVLDRNYGYTF
v_call: TRBV4-1; j_call: TRBJ1-1; clone_size: .; d_call: .; cdr3_nt: TGCGCCAGCAGCCAAGATCTCGAGACTGTGAACACTGAAGCTTTCTTT; cdr3_aa: CASSQDLETVNTEAFF
v_call: TRBV12-3/TRBV12-4; j_call: TRBJ1-2; clone_size: .; d_call: .; cdr3_nt: TGTGCCAGCAGTTTTTCGGGTGGCGGCTACACCTTC; cdr3_aa: CASSFSGGGYTF
v_call: TRBV4-1; j_call: TRBJ1-1; clone_size: .; d_call: .; cdr3_nt: TGCGCCAGCAGCCACGAGGGAATGAACACTGAAGCTTTCTTT; cdr3_aa: CASSHEGMNTEAFF
v_call: TRBV30; j_call: TRBJ1-2; clone_size: .; d_call: TRBD1; cdr3_nt: TGTGCCTGGAGTTTTGCCAGGGGGAACTATGGCTACACCTTC; cdr3_aa: CAWSFARGNYGYTF
v_call: TRBV7-3; j_call: TRBJ2-1; clone_size: .; d_call: TRBD1; cdr3_nt: TGTGCCAGCAGCCGACGGGACAGGGGGCGAGATGAGCAGTTCTTC; cdr3_aa: CASSRRDRGRDEQFF
v_call: TRBV9; j_call: TRBJ1-3; clone_size: .; d_call: .; cdr3_nt: TGTGCCAGCAGCGGAACAGTGGCCTCTGGAAACACCATATATTTT; cdr3_aa: CASSGTVASGNTIYF
v_call: TRBV19; j_call: TRBJ2-2; clone_size: .; d_call: .; cdr3_nt: TGTGCCAGTAGTATGAGTTCAAACACCGGGGAGCTGTTTTTT; cdr3_aa: CASSMSSNTGELFF
v_call: TRBV30; j_call: TRBJ1-1; clone_size: .; d_call: .; cdr3_nt: TGTGCCTGGAGTGCCCAGGGTACTGAACGCACTGAAGCTTTCTTT; cdr3_aa: CAWSAQGTERTEAFF
v_call: TRBV19; j_call: TRBJ1-2; clone_size: .; d_call: .; cdr3_nt: TGTGCCAGTAAGGGGCGTAACTATGGCTACACCTTC; cdr3_aa: CASKGRNYGYTF
v_call: TRBV18; j_call: TRBJ2-7; clone_size: .; d_call: TRBD2; cdr3_nt: TGTGCCAGCTCTTGGGACTACATGCCAAACCCCCAGTACTTC; cdr3_aa: CASSWDYMPNPQYF
v_call: TRBV28; j_call: TRBJ2-7; clone_size: .; d_call: .; cdr3_nt: TGTGCCAGCAGTCCCAGTTATCCAGGGACTGAGAAGTACGAGCAGTACTTC; cdr3_aa: CASSPSYPGTEKYEQYF
v_call: TRBV25-1; j_call: TRBJ2-1; clone_size: few; d_call: .; cdr3_nt: TGTGCCAGCAGTTCGGTATACAATGAGCAGTTCTTC; cdr3_aa: CASSSVYNEQFF
v_call: TRBV18; j_call: TRBJ2-7; clone_size: .; d_call: TRBD1; cdr3_nt: TGTGCCAGCTCACCACGACAGGGAGATTACGAGCAGTACTTC; cdr3_aa: CASSPRQGDYEQYF
v_call: TRBV4-1; j_call: TRBJ1-4; clone_size: .; d_call: TRBD1; cdr3_nt: TGCGCCAGCAGCCAACAGGGACAGGGGGCGAGAGAAGAAAAACTGTTTTTT; cdr3_aa: CASSQQGQGAREEKLFF
v_call: TRBV28; j_call: TRBJ2-7; clone_size: .; d_call: TRBD2; cdr3_nt: TGTGCCAGCAGTTTACGGGGACTAGCGGACTACGAGCAGTACTTC; cdr3_aa: CASSLRGLADYEQYF
v_call: TRBV7-2; j_call: TRBJ2-3; clone_size: .; d_call: .; cdr3_nt: TGTGCCAGCAGCTCCCTTGGCGATACGCAGTATTTT; cdr3_aa: CASSSLGDTQYF
v_call: TRBV6-5; j_call: TRBJ2-7; clone_size: .; d_call: TRBD1; cdr3_nt: TGTGCCAGCAGTTTACAGGGGGCGACCTACGAGCAGTACTTC; cdr3_aa: CASSLQGATYEQYF
v_call: TRBV9; j_call: TRBJ2-3; clone_size: .; d_call: TRBD1; cdr3_nt: TGTGCCAGCAGCGTAGATCCGACTCAGGGGGCGCAGTATTTT; cdr3_aa: CASSVDPTQGAQYF
v_call: TRBV3-1/TRBV3-2; j_call: TRBJ2-2; clone_size: .; d_call: TRBD2; cdr3_nt: TGTGCCAGCAGCCAGATAGCGGGGGGGAACACCGGGGAGCTGTTTTTT; cdr3_aa: CASSQIAGGNTGELFF
v_call: TRBV4-1; j_call: TRBJ1-1; clone_size: .; d_call: .; cdr3_nt: TGCGCCAGCAGCCAAGATAAAAATCAGGGTGTCGGCACTGAAGCTTTCTTT; cdr3_aa: CASSQDKNQGVGTEAFF
v_call: TRBV18; j_call: TRBJ1-1; clone_size: .; d_call: .; cdr3_nt: TGTGCCAGCTCACCTACGGGAGTCAAAAACACTGAAGCTTTCTTT; cdr3_aa: CASSPTGVKNTEAFF
v_call: TRBV29-1; j_call: TRBJ1-3; clone_size: .; d_call: .; cdr3_nt: TGCAGCGCCATACACAGGGCCACTGGAAACACCATATATTTT; cdr3_aa: CSAIHRATGNTIYF
v_call: TRBV5-6; j_call: TRBJ1-2; clone_size: .; d_call: .; cdr3_nt: TGTGCCAGCAGCAGGAGGCAGGTCCTTATTTACACCTTC; cdr3_aa: CASSRRQVLIYTF
v_call: TRBV19; j_call: TRBJ1-2; clone_size: .; d_call: .; cdr3_nt: TGTGCCAGTAGTATAACAGGGTCCCAATATGGCTACACCTTC; cdr3_aa: CASSITGSQYGYTF
v_call: TRBV18; j_call: TRBJ1-2; clone_size: .; d_call: .; cdr3_nt: TGTGCCAGCTCACCACCGTCGGCACAGAACTATGGCTACACCTTC; cdr3_aa: CASSPPSAQNYGYTF
v_call: TRBV28; j_call: TRBJ2-5; clone_size: .; d_call: .; cdr3_nt: TGTGCCAGCAGTTTTGTAGAACAGGGGACCCAGTACTTC; cdr3_aa: CASSFVEQGTQYF